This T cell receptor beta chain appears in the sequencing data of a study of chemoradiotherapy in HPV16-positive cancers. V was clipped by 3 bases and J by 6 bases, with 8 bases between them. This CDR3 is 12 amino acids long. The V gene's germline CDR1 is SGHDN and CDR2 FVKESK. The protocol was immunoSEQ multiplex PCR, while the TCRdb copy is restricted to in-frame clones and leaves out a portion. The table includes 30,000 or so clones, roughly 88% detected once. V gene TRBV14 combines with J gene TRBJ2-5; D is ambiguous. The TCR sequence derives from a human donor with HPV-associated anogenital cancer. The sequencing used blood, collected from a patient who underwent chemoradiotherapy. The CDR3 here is CASSQDGKTQYF. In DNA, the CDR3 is TGTGCCAGCAGCCAGGACGGAAAGACCCAGTACTTC.